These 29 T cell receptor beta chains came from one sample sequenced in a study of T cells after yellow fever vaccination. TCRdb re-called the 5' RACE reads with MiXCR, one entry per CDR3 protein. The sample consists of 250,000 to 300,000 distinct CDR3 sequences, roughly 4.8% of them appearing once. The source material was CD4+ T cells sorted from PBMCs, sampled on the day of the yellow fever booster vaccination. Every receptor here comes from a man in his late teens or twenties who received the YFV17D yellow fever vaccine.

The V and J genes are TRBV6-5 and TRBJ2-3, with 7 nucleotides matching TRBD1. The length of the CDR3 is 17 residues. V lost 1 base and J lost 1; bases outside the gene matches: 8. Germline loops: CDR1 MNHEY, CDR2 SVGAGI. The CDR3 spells CASSYLGDREGTDTQYF. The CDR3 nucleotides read TGTGCCAGCAGTTACTTGGGCGACAGGGAAGGCACAGATACGCAGTATTTT.

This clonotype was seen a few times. The CDR3 here is CASSVAGGQNTGELFF. DNA of the CDR3: TGTGCCAGCAGCGTAGCTGGGGGGCAGAACACCGGGGAGCTGTTTTTT. V is TRBV9 and J is TRBJ2-2; D could derive from TRBD1 or TRBD2 (6 bases each). V was pared by 0 bases and J by 1 base, with 10 bases between. The CDR3 is 16 residues long. Germline values: CDR1 SGDLS, CDR2 YYNGEE.

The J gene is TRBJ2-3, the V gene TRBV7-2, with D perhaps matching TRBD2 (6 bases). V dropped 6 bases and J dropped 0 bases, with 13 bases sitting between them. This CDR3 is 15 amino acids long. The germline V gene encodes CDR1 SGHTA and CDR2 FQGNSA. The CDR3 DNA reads TGTGCCAGCAGTAGTGAGGGACTCAGCACAGATACGCAGTATTTT. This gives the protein CASSSEGLSTDTQYF.

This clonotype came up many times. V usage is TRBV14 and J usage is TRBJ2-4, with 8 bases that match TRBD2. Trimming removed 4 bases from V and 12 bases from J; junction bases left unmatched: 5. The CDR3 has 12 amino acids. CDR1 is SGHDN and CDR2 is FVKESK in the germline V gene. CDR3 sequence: CASSRVSGAQYF. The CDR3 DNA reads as TGTGCCAGCAGCCGAGTTAGCGGGGCTCAGTACTTC.

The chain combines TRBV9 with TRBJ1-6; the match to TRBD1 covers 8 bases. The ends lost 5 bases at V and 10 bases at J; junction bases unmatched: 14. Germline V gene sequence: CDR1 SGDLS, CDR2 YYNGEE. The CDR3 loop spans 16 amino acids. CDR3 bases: TGTGCCAGCAGTACTTGGACAGGGAGCCCCTTCTCACCCCTCCACTTT. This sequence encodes CASSTWTGSPFSPLHF.

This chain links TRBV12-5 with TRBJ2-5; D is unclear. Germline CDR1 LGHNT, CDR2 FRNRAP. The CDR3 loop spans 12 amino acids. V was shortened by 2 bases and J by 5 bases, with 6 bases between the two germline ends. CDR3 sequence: CASGLTKETQYF. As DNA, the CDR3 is TGTGCTAGTGGTTTGACAAAGGAGACCCAGTACTTC.

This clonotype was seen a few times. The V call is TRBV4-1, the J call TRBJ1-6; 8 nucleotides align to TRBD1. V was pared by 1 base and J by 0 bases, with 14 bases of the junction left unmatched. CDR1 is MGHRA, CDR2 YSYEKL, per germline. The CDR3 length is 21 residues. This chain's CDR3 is CASSQVTGQAYSSSYNSPLHF. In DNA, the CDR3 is TGCGCCAGCAGCCAAGTAACGGGACAGGCGTACTCGAGCTCCTATAATTCACCCCTCCACTTT.

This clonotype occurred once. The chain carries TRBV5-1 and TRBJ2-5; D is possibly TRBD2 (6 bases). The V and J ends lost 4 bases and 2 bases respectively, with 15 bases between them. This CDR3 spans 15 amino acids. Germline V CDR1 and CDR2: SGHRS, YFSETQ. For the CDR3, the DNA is TGCGCCAGCAGCGTAAGCCGGGGGAAACAAGAGACCCAGTACTTC. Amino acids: CASSVSRGKQETQYF.

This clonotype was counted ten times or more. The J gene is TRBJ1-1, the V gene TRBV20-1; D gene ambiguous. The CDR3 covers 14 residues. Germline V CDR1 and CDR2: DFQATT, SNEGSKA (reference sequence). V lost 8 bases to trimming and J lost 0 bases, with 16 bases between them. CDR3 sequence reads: CSPLSGVMNTEAFF. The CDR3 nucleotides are TGCAGTCCCCTAAGTGGGGTAATGAACACTGAAGCTTTCTTT.

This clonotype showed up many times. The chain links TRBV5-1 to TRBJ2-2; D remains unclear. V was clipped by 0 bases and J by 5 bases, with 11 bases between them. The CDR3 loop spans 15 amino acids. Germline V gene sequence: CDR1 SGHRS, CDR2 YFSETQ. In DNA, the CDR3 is TGCGCCAGCAGCTTGGATACCTCGGAGACCGGGGAGCTGTTTTTT. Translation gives CASSLDTSETGELFF.

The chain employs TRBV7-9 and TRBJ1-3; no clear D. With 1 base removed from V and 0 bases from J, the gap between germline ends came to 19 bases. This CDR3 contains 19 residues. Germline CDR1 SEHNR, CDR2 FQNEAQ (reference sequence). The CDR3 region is CASSLDPLGRRSSGNTIYF. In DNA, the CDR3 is TGTGCCAGCAGCTTAGATCCCCTCGGACGTCGAAGCTCTGGAAACACCATATATTTT. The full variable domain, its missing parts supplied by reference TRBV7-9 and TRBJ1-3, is DTGVSQNPRHKITKRGQNVTFRCDPISEHNRLYWYRQTLGQGPEFLTYFQNEAQLEKSRLLSDRFSAERPKGSFSTLEIQRTEQGDSAMYLCASSLDPLGRRSSGNTIYFGEGSWLTVV.

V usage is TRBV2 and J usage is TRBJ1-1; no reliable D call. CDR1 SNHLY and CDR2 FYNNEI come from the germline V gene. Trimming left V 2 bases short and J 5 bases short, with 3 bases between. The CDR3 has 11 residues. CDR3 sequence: CASSEFTEAFF. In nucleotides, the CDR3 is TGTGCCAGCAGTGAATTTACTGAAGCTTTCTTT.

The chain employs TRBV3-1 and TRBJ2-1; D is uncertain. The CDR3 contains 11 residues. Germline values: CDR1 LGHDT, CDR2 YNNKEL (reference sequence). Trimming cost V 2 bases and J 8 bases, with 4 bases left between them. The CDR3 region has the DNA TGTGCCAGCAGCCAATGGGATGAGCAGTTCTTC. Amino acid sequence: CASSQWDEQFF.

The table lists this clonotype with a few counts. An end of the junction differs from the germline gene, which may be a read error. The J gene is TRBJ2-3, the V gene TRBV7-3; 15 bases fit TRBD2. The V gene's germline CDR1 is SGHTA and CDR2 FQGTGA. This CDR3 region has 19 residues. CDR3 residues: CASGLSRTSGGAGTDTQYF. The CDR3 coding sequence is TGTGCCAGCGGCTTAAGTCGGACTAGCGGGGGGGCGGGCACAGATACGCAGTATTTT.

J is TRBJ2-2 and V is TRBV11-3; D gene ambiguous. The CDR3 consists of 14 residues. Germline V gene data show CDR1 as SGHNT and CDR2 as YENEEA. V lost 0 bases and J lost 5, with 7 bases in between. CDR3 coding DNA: TGTGCCAGCAGCTTAGATCGCCTAACCGGGGAGCTGTTTTTT. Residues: CASSLDRLTGELFF.

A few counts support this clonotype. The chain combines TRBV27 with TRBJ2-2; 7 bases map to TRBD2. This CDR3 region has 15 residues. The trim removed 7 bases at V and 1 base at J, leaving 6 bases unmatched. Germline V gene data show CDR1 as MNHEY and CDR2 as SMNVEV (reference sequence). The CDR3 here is CASTSRGGNTGELFF. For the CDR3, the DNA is TGTGCCAGCACCTCACGCGGGGGGAACACCGGGGAGCTGTTTTTT.

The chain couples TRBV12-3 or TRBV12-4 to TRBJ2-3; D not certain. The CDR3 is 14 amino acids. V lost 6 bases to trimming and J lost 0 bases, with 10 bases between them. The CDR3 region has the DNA TGTGCCAGCAGCCGACACGAGAGCACAGATACGCAGTATTTT. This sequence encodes CASSRHESTDTQYF.

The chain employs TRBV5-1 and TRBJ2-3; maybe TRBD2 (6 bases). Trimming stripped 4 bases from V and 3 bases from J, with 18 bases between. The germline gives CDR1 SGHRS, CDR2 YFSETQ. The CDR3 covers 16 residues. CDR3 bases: TGCGCCAGCAGCGGGGCTGGGGGGTCCCTTACAGATACGCAGTATTTT. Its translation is CASSGAGGSLTDTQYF.

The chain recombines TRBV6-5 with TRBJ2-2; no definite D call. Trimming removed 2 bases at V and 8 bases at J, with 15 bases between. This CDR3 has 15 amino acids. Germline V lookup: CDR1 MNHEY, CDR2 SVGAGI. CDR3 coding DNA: TGTGCCAGCAGTTACAGCCCGACGGTTCGGGGGGAGCTGTTTTTT. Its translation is CASSYSPTVRGELFF.

The chain's CDR3 is CASRWGLGYEQYF. CDR3 nucleotide sequence: TGCGCCAGCAGATGGGGACTTGGTTACGAGCAGTACTTC. The chain carries TRBV5-1 and TRBJ2-7; a weak D match, TRBD2 (6 bases). Germline CDR1 reads SGHRS; CDR2 reads YFSETQ. The CDR3 contains 13 residues. The germline V and J ends were trimmed by 5 bases and 4 bases, with 13 bases remaining between them.

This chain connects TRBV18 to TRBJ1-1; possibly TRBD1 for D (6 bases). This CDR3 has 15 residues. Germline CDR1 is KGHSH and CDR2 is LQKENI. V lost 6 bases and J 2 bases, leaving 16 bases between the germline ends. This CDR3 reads CASSPPGQQNTEAFF. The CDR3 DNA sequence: TGTGCCAGCTCGCCCCCCGGACAGCAAAACACTGAAGCTTTCTTT.

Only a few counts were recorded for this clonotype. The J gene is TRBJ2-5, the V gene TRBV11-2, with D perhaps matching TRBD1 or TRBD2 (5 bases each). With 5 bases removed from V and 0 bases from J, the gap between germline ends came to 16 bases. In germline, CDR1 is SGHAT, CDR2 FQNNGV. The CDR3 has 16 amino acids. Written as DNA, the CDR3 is TGTGCCAGCAGCGCAGCTAGGGACGCGTACCAAGAGACCCAGTACTTC. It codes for CASSAARDAYQETQYF.

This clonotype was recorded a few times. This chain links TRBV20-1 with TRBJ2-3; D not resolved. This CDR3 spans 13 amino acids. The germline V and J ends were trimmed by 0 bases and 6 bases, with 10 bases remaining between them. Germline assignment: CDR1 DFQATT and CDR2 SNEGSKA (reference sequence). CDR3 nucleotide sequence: TGCAGTGCTAGAGATCTGTGGGTGGATACGCAGTATTTT. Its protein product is CSARDLWVDTQYF.

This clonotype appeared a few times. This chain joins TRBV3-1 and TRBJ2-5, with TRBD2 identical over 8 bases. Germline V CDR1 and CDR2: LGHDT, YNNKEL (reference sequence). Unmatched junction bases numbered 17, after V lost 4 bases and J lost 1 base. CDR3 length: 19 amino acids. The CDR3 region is CASSPKIQGSGGFQETQYF. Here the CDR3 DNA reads TGTGCCAGCAGCCCGAAGATCCAGGGCAGCGGGGGTTTCCAAGAGACCCAGTACTTC.

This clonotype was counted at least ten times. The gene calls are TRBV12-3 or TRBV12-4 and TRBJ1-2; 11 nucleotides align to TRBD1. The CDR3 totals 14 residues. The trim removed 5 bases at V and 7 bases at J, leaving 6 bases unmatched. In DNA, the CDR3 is TGTGCCAGCAGTCGGGACAGGGGGAAAGGTGGCTACACCTTC. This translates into CASSRDRGKGGYTF.

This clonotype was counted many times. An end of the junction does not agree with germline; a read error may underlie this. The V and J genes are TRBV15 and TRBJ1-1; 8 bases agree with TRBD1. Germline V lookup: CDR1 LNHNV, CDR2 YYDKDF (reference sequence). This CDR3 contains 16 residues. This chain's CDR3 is CATSRESGGGNTEAFF. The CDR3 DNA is TGTGCCACCAGCCGAGAGTCAGGGGGCGGGAACACTGAAGCTTTCTTT.

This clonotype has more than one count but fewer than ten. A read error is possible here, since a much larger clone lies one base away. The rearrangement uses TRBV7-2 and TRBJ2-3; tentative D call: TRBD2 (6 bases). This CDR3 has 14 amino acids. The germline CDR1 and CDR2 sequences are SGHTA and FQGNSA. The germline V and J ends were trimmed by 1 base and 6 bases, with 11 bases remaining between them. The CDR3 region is CASSLGRDVDTQYF. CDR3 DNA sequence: TGTGCCAGCAGCTTAGGGAGGGACGTGGATACGCAGTATTTT.

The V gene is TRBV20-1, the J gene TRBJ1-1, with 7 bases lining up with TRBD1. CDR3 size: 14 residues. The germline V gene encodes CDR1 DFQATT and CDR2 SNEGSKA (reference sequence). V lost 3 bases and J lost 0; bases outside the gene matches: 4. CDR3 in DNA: TGCAGTGCTAGTTGGCAGGGGGTGAACACTGAAGCTTTCTTT. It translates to CSASWQGVNTEAFF.

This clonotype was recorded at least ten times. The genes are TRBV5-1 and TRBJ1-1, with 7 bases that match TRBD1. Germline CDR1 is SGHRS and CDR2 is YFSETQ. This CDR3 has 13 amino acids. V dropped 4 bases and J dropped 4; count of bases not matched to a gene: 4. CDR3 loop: CASSPQGFTEAFF. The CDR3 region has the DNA TGCGCCAGCAGCCCACAGGGGTTCACTGAAGCTTTCTTT.